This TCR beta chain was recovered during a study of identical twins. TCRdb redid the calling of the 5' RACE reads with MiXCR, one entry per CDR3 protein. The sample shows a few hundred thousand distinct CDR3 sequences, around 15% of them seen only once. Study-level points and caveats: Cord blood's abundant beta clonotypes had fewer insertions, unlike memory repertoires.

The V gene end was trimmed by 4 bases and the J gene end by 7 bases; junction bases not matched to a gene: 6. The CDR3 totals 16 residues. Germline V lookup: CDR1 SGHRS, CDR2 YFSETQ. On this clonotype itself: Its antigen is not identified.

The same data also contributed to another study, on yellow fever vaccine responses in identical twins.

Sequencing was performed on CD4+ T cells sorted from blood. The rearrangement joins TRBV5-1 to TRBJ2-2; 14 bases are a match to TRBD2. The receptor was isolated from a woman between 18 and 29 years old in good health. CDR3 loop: CASSTGTSGSIGELFF. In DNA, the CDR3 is TGCGCCAGCAGCACCGGGACTAGCGGGAGTATCGGGGAGCTGTTTTTT.